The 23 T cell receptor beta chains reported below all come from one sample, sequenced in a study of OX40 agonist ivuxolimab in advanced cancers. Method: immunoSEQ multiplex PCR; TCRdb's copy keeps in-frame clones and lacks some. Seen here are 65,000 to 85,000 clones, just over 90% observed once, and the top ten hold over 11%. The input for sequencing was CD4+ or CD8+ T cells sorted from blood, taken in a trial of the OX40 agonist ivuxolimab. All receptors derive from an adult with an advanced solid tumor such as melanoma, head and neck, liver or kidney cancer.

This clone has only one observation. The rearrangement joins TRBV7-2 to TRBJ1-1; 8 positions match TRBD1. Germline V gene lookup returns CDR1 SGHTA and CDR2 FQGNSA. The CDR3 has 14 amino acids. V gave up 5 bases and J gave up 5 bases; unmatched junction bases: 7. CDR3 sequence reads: CASSPGGGGTEAFF. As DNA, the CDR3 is TGTGCCAGCAGCCCAGGGGGCGGAGGAACTGAAGCTTTCTTT.

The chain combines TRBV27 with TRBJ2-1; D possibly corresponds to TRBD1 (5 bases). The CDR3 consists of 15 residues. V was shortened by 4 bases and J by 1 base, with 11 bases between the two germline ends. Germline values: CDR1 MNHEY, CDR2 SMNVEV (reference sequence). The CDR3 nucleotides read TGTGCCAGCAGTTCGCGACAGACATCCTACAATGAGCAGTTCTTC. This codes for CASSSRQTSYNEQFF.

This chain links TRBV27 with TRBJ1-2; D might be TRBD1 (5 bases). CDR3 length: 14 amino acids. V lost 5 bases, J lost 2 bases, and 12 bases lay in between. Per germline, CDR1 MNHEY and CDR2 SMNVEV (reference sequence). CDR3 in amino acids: CASSTGTTNYGYTF. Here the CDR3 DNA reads TGTGCCAGCAGTACCGGGACGACGAACTATGGCTACACCTTC.

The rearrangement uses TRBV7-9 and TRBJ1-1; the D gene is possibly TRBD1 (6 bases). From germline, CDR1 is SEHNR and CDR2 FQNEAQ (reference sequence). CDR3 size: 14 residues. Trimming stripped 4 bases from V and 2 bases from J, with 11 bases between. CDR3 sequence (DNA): TGTGCCAGCAGCTCAACAGGGACAAACACTGAAGCTTTCTTT. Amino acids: CASSSTGTNTEAFF.

The CDR3, as DNA: TGTGCCAGCAGAGAATTGGTAGGCGAGGGTAGCGGGAGGGCCGGCAATGAGCAGTTCTTC. It translates to CASRELVGEGSGRAGNEQFF. The V call is TRBV28, the J call TRBJ2-1, with 11 bases lining up with TRBD2. The CDR3 runs 20 residues. The J segment lost 6 bases and the V segment lost 6 bases, leaving 22 bases of the junction unmatched. The germline V gene has CDR1 MDHEN and CDR2 SYDVKM.

CDR3 region: CASRPGENYEQYF. In DNA, the CDR3 is TGTGCCAGCAGACCCGGGGAAAACTACGAGCAGTACTTC. The chain uses TRBV11-2 and TRBJ2-7; maybe TRBD2 (5 bases). The CDR3 is 13 amino acids. V dropped 6 bases and J dropped 3 bases, with 12 bases sitting between them. Germline values: CDR1 SGHAT, CDR2 FQNNGV.

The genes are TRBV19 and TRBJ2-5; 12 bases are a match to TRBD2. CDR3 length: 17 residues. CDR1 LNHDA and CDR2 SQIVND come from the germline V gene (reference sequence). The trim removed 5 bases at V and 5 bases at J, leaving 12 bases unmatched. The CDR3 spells CASSLGLAGPYGETQYF. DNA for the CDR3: TGTGCCAGTAGTCTTGGACTAGCGGGGCCCTACGGGGAGACCCAGTACTTC.

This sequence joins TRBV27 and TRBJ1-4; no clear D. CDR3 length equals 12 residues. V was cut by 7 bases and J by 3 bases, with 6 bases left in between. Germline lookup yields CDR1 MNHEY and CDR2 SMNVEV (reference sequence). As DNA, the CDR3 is TGTGCCAGCACAGGACCTAATGAAAAACTGTTTTTT. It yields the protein CASTGPNEKLFF.

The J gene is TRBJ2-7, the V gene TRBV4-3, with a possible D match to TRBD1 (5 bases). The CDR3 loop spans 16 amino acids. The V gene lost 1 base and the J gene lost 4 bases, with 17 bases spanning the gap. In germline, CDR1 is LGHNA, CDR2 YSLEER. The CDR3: CASSQGGGGAGYEQYF. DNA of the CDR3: TGCGCCAGCAGCCAAGGGGGCGGTGGCGCCGGGTACGAGCAGTACTTC.

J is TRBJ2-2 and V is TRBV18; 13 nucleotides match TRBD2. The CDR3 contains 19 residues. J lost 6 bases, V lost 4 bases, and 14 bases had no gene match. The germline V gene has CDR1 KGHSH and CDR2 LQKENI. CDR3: CASSLRTSGSLSPAGELFF. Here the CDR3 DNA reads TGTGCCAGCTCACTCAGGACTAGCGGGAGTCTTTCTCCCGCCGGGGAGCTGTTTTTT.

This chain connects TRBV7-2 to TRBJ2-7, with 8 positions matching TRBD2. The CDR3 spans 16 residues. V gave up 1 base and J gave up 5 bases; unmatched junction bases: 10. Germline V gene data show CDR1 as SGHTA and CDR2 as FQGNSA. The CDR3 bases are TGTGCCAGCAGCTTAGGAGAGCGGGGGCAAGGGGACGAGCAGTACTTC. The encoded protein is CASSLGERGQGDEQYF.

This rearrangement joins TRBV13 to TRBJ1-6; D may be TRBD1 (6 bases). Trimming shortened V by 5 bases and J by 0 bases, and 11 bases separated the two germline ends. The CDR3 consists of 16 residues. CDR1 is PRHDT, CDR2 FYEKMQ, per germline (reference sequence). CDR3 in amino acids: CASSQLDSSYNSPLHF. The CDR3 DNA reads TGTGCCAGCAGCCAATTGGACAGCTCCTATAATTCACCCCTCCACTTT.

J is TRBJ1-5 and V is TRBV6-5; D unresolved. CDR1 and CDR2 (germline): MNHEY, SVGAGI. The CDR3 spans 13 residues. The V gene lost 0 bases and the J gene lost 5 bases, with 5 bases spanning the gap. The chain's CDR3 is CASSYSEDQPQHF. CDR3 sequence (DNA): TGTGCCAGCAGTTACTCAGAAGATCAGCCCCAGCATTTT.

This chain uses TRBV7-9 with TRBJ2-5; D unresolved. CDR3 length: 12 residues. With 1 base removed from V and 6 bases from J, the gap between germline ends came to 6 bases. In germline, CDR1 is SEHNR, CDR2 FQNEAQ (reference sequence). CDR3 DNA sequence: TGTGCCAGCAGCTTAGGAACGAAGACCCAGTACTTC. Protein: CASSLGTKTQYF.

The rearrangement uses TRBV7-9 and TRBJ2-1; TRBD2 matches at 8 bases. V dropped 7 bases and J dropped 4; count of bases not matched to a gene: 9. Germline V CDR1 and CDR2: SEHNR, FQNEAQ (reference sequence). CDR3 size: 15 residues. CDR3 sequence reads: CASTPRSSGYNEQFF. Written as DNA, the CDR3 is TGTGCCAGCACCCCTCGCTCTAGCGGGTACAATGAGCAGTTCTTC.

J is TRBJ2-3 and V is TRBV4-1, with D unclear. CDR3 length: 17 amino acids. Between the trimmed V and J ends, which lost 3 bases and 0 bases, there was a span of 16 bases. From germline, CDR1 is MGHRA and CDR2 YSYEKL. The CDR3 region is CASSHEPRGRSTDTQYF. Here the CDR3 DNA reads TGCGCCAGCAGCCATGAACCCCGTGGAAGAAGCACAGATACGCAGTATTTT.

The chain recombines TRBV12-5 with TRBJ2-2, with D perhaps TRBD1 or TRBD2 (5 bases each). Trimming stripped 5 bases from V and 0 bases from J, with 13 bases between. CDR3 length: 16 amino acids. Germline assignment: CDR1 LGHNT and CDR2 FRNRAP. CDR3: CASGASGTANTGELFF. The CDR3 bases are TGTGCTAGTGGTGCCTCCGGGACGGCGAACACCGGGGAGCTGTTTTTT. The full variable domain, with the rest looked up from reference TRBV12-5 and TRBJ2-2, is DARVTQTPRHKVTEMGQEVTMRCQPILGHNTVFWYRQTMMQGLELLAYFRNRAPLDDSGMPKDRFSAEMPDATLATLKIQPSEPRDSAVYFCASGASGTANTGELFFGEGSRLTVL.

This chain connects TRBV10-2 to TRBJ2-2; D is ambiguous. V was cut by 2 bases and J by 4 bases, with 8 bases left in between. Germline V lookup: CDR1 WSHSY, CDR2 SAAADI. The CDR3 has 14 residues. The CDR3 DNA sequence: TGCGCCAGCAGTGAGGCGATGGGCACCGGGGAGCTGTTTTTT. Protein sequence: CASSEAMGTGELFF.

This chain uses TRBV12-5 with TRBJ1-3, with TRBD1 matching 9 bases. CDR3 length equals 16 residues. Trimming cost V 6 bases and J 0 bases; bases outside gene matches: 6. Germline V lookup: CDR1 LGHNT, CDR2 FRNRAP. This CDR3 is CASGRTGDFSGNTIYF. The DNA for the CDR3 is TGTGCTAGTGGGAGGACAGGGGACTTCTCTGGAAACACCATATATTTT.

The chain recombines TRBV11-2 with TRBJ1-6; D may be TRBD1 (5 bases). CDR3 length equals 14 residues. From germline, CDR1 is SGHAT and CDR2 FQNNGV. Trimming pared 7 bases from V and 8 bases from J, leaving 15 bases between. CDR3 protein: CASKGSKGYSPLHF. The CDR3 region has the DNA TGTGCCAGCAAAGGGAGCAAGGGGTATTCACCCCTCCACTTT.

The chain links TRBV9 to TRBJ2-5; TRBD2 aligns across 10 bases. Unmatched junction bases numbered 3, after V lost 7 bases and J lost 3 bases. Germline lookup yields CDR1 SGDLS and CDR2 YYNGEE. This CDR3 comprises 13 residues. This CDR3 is CASGAGGEETQYF. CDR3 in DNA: TGTGCCAGCGGAGCGGGGGGGGAAGAGACCCAGTACTTC.

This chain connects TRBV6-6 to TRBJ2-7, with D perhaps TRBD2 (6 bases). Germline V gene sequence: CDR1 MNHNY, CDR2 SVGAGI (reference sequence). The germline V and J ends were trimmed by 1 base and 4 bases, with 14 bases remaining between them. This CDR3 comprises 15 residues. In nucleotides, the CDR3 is TGTGCCAGCAGTTACTTATACGGGACTCTTTACGAGCAGTACTTC. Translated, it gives CASSYLYGTLYEQYF.

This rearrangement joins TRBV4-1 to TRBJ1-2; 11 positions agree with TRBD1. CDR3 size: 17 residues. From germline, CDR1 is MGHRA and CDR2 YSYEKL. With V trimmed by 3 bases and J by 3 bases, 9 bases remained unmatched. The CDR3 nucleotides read TGCGCCAGCAGCCAGGCCGGGACAGGGGGTTATGACTATGGCTACACCTTC. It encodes CASSQAGTGGYDYGYTF.